These T cell receptor beta chains were read from a single sample in a study of CXCR3-negative and CXCR3-positive naive CD8 T cells. TCRdb re-called the 5' RACE reads and shows each CDR3 protein once, DNA omitted. This sample's table has under 110,000 distinct CDR3 sequences. The sample consisted of naive CXCR3+ CD8+ T cells from blood. These TCRs come from a human donor in good health. Some clones in this sample may be carry-over from other donors' samples. The CDR3 runs from the conserved cysteine through the conserved F or W.

j_call v_call cdr3_aa
TRBJ2-1 TRBV12-3/TRBV12-4 CASSPDYNEQFF
TRBJ2-3 TRBV29-1 CSVRLAGDFTDTQYF
TRBJ2-5 TRBV3-1 CASSHGGGQQETQYF
TRBJ2-1 TRBV2 CASSDSRGGCLGCKFF
TRBJ2-3 TRBV20-1 CSARLAGNTDTQYF
TRBJ2-3 TRBV19 CASSADSSTDTQYF
TRBJ2-1 TRBV5-4 CASSSGQYNEQFF
TRBJ1-1 TRBV7-9 CASSPRDSLNTEAFF
TRBJ2-3 TRBV12-3/TRBV12-4 CASSFTGGFDTQYF
TRBJ2-7 TRBV7-8 CASSPQASGLTLNYEQYF
TRBJ2-7 TRBV29-1 CSVENALGAGGQYF
TRBJ2-5 TRBV16 CASSQFGVTTGGAETQYF
TRBJ2-1 TRBV29-1 CSVETGNEKFF
TRBJ2-7 TRBV7-9 CASSLDRTYEQYF
TRBJ1-5 TRBV5-4 CASSKDRGHNQPQHF
TRBJ2-7 TRBV7-9 CASSLAFGGQYF
TRBJ2-7 TRBV6-6 CASSYDSQNGYEQYF
TRBJ2-7 TRBV2 CASSEETTYEQYF
TRBJ2-7 TRBV27 CASSPPSSLRQYF
TRBJ2-3 TRBV4-3 CASSQVIGDLTDTQYF
TRBJ2-7 TRBV11-2 CASEVAGGSSYEQYF
TRBJ2-7 TRBV7-2 CASSPTGAVGYEQYF
TRBJ2-1 TRBV5-6 CASSLDGGFGEQFF
TRBJ2-2 TRBV4-1 CASSQVGRGTGELFF
TRBJ2-1 TRBV3-1 CASSQVPLTSEEQFF
TRBJ2-2 TRBV4-1 CASSQDGRELFF